The clone carrying this T cell receptor beta chain was seen a single time. Within the sample, other DNA sequences also encode this same CDR3. The data stem from a study of blood T cell repertoires in COVID-19. Study summary: Spain, Italy and the United States supplied samples that represented acute and convalescent COVID-19. In each case, the material was cDNA or gDNA derived from T cells, B-cell-depleted T cells, or PBMCs.

V dropped 3 bases and J dropped 1; count of bases not matched to a gene: 5. The CDR3 has 15 amino acids. Germline lookup yields CDR1 LGHNA and CDR2 YSLEER. Profiling relied on immunoSEQ multiplex PCR, and the TCRdb table lists in-frame clones only, not all of them. The sample lists about 220,000 clones, around 89% occurring once. Assignment of participants to cohorts was predicated upon participant-reported clinical history. Recovered status in Cohort 3 required two negative PCRs, clearance, or symptom resolution. This rearrangement joins TRBV4-3 to TRBJ2-7, with 8 nucleotides matching TRBD1. The source material was PBMCs or T cells enriched from blood (not recorded which). The receptor comes from a woman between 25 and 40 years old who had recovered from COVID-19. The CDR3 sequence: CASSHGQGSSYEQYF. CDR3 nucleotide sequence: TGCGCCAGCAGCCACGGACAGGGATCGTCCTACGAGCAGTACTTC.